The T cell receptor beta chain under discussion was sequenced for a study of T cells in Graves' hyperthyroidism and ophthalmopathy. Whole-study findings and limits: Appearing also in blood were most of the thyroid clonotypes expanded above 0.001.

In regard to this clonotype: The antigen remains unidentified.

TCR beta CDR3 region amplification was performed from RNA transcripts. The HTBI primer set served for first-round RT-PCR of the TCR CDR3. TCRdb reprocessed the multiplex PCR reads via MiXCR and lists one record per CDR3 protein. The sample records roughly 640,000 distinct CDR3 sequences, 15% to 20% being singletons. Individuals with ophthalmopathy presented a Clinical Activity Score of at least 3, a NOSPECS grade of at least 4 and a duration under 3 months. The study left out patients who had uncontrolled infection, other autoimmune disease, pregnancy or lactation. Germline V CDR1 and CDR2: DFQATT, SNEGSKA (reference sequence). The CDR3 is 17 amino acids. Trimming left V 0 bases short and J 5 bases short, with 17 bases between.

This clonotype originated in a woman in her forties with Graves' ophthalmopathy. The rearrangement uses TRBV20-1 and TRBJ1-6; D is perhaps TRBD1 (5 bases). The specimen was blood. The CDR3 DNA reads TGCAGTGCTAGAGAGCAGAAAGGGGTAGCTGATAATTCACCCCTCCACTTT. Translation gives CSAREQKGVADNSPLHF.